This is a list of T cell receptor beta chains from one sample in a study of a mutant IDH1 vaccine in newly diagnosed glioma. TCRdb keeps only in-frame clones here, not all; method: immunoSEQ multiplex PCR. The sample consists of around 30,000 clones, roughly 80% of them appearing once. The antigens of these receptors remain unknown. The specimen comprised PBMCs, sampled from a glioma patient whose treatment included an IDH1 peptide vaccine. These receptor sequences come from a young woman with glioma. The CDR3 runs from the conserved cysteine through the conserved F or W. The order of the fields is clone size, J gene, D gene, V gene, CDR3 DNA, CDR3 protein. D genes are given only for firm matches. Clone size is shown for a subset of rows, as once, few, many or a class of expanded clone.

- | TRBJ2-7 | - | TRBV5-1 | TGCGCCAGCAGCACTGGCCTGGTGCAGCCTGCGTACGAGCAGTACTTC | CASSTGLVQPAYEQYF
- | TRBJ1-5 | TRBD1 | TRBV19 | TGTGCCAGTAGTTTGACAGGGGTCACTTTAGGGCCCCAGCATTTT | CASSLTGVTLGPQHF
- | TRBJ2-6 | - | TRBV7-9 | TGTGCCAGCAGCTCTGCAGGGGCTGGGGCCAACGTCCTGACTTTC | CASSSAGAGANVLTF
- | TRBJ1-1 | TRBD1 | TRBV7-8 | TGTGCCAGCAGCTTCCGGACAGGCATGAACACTGAAGCTTTCTTT | CASSFRTGMNTEAFF
- | TRBJ2-7 | - | TRBV4-3 | TGCGCCAGCAGCCGAGAGCTTCAGGGAGGTGAGCAGTACTTC | CASSRELQGGEQYF
- | TRBJ2-3 | - | TRBV29-1 | TGCAGCGTGAGTTGGGAGGCTGATACGCAGTATTTT | CSVSWEADTQYF
- | TRBJ2-5 | TRBD2 | TRBV9 | TGTGCCAGCAGCGTAGATCGCGGGGGTGGAGAGACCCAGTACTTC | CASSVDRGGGETQYF
- | TRBJ1-1 | - | TRBV27 | TGTGCCAGCAGAAGGGACCTCACTGAAGCTTTCTTT | CASRRDLTEAFF
- | TRBJ2-5 | TRBD1 | TRBV9 | TGTGCCAGCAGCGTAGAGACAGGGTGGGCCGAGACCCAGTACTTC | CASSVETGWAETQYF
few | TRBJ1-5 | - | TRBV7-2 | TGTGCCAGCAGCTCATACATTAGCAATCAGCCCCAGCATTTT | CASSSYISNQPQHF
- | TRBJ2-7 | TRBD1 | TRBV18 | TGTGCCAGCTCACCCGGGACAGGGGGGTACGAGCAGTACTTC | CASSPGTGGYEQYF
few | TRBJ2-5 | TRBD2 | TRBV7-2 | TGTGCCAGCAGCTTATCGCGGGGGGCCTGGGAGACCCAGTACTTC | CASSLSRGAWETQYF
- | TRBJ2-7 | - | TRBV6-5 | TGTGCCAGCAGACCAGGACTAAGGGGCGAGCAGTACTTC | CASRPGLRGEQYF
- | TRBJ1-1 | - | TRBV19 | TGTGCCAGTAGTCACGGTACAAAGGCTTTCTTT | CASSHGTKAFF
- | TRBJ2-5 | - | TRBV5-1 | TGCGCCAGCAGCGGAATACTACAAGAGACCCAGTACTTC | CASSGILQETQYF
- | TRBJ1-2 | - | TRBV4-3 | TGCGCCAGCAGCCAAGGCGTGGGGGGCGACGGCTACACCTTC | CASSQGVGGDGYTF
- | TRBJ1-2 | - | TRBV1 | TGCACCAGCAGCCAAGAAGCCAGGGGAAAGGGGAACTATGGCTACACCTTC | CTSSQEARGKGNYGYTF
- | TRBJ2-7 | TRBD2 | TRBV7-6 | TGTGCCAGCAGCCCAGGGACTAGCGGGAGTAGCGAGCAGTACTTC | CASSPGTSGSSEQYF
- | TRBJ2-3 | - | TRBV9 | TGTGCCAGCAGTTTATTCCGGGCTAGCACAGATACGCAGTATTTT | CASSLFRASTDTQYF
- | TRBJ2-7 | - | TRBV7-9 | TGTGCCAGCAGCTTATACGGGACGGGGATTTACGAGCAGTACTTC | CASSLYGTGIYEQYF
- | TRBJ1-5 | - | TRBV19 | TGTGCCAGTCAACGACAGGATAGCAATCAGCCCCAGCATTTT | CASQRQDSNQPQHF
- | TRBJ2-2 | - | TRBV7-6 | TGTGCCAGCAGCTTAGTATCCCGATTACAGAACACCGGGGAGCTGTTTTTT | CASSLVSRLQNTGELFF
- | TRBJ2-4 | - | TRBV2 | TGTGCCAGCAGTGAAACTGGGTTCGAAAACATTCAGTACTTC | CASSETGFENIQYF
- | TRBJ1-1 | - | TRBV6-5 | TGTGCCAGTGGTCGGGTGAACACTGAAGCTTTCTTT | CASGRVNTEAFF
- | TRBJ2-3 | - | TRBV27 | TGTGCCAGCAGGGCAGTTTGGGACACAGATACGCAGTATTTT | CASRAVWDTDTQYF
once | TRBJ2-5 | - | TRBV10-3 | TGTGCCATCAGTGAGTCGGTGGCAGGAGAGACCCAGTACTTC | CAISESVAGETQYF
- | TRBJ1-5 | - | TRBV19 | TGTGCCAGTAGAGGGTTGTTGGACATAACACCGGTTAGCAATCAGCCCCAGCATTTT | CASRGLLDITPVSNQPQHF
once | TRBJ2-2 | - | TRBV19 | TGTGCCAGTAATGGGGGGGGCTACACCGGGGAGCTGTTTTTT | CASNGGGYTGELFF
- | TRBJ1-5 | - | TRBV19 | TGTGCCAGACTTCCAGTAGTCGGGGTGGGGCAGCCCCAGCATTTT | CARLPVVGVGQPQHF
- | TRBJ2-5 | - | TRBV6-6 | TGTGCCAGCAGTTCTCCAGGCCTTCAAGAGACCCAGTACTTC | CASSSPGLQETQYF
- | TRBJ1-6 | - | TRBV30 | TGTGCCTGGAGTGCATCAGATAATTCACCCCTCCACTTT | CAWSASDNSPLHF